This T cell receptor beta chain was identified during a study of blood T cell repertoires in COVID-19. V shed 5 bases, J shed 5 bases, and the junction held 8 bases outside the gene matches. This CDR3 has 15 residues. Germline V gene lookup returns CDR1 SGHVS and CDR2 FQNEAQ. Patients at the Seattle site were enrolled during active infection and followed longitudinally. TCRdb's table, derived via immunoSEQ multiplex PCR, lists solely in-frame clones and lacks some. This table holds roughly 500,000 clones, about 91% found once. This chain connects TRBV7-8 to TRBJ2-2; 7 bases agree with TRBD1. Specimen: peripheral blood. The clonotype originates from a man between 18 and 35 years old with COVID-19, enrolled during active disease. The CDR3 region is CASSPLGGGTGELFF. CDR3 coding DNA: TGTGCCAGCAGCCCTCTAGGGGGCGGAACCGGGGAGCTGTTTTTT.